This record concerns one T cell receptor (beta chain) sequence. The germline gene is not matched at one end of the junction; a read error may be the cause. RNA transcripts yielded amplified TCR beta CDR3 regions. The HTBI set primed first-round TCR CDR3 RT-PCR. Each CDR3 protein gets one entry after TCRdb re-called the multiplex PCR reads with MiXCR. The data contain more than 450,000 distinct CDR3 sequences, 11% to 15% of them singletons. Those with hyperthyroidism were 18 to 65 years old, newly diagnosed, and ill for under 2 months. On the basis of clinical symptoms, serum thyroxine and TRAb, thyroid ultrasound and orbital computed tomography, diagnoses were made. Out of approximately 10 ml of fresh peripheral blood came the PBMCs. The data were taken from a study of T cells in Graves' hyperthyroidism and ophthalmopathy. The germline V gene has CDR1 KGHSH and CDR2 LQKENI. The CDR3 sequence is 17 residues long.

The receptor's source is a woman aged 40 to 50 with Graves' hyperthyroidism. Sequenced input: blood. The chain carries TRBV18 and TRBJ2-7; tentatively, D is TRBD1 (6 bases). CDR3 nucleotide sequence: TGTGCCGGCTCGCCACCGAGCCTTAGGGGGATCTCCTACGAGCAGTACTTC. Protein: CAGSPPSLRGISYEQYF.